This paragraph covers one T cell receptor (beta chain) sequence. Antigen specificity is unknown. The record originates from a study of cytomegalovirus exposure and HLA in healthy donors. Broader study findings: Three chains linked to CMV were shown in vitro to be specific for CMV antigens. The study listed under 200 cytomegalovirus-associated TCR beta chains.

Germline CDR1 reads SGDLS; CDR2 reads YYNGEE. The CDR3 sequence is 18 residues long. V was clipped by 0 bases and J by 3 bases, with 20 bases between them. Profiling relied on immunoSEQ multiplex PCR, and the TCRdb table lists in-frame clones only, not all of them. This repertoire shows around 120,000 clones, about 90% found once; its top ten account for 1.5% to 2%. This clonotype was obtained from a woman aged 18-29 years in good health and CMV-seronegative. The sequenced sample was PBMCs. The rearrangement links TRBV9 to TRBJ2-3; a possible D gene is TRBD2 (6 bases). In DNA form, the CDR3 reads TGTGCCAGCAGCGTAGAGGGGCAGGCGGGACCATCTACAGATACGCAGTATTTT. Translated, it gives CASSVEGQAGPSTDTQYF. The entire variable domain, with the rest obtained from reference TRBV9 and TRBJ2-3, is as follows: DSGVTQTPKHLITATGQRVTLRCSPRSGDLSVYWYQQSLDQGLQFLIQYYNGEERAKGNILERFSAQQFPDLHSELNLSSLELGDSALYFCASSVEGQAGPSTDTQYFGPGTRLTVL.